These 11 T cell receptor beta chains share one sample of origin, sequenced in a study of early T cells in non-severe SARS-CoV-2 infection. TCRdb reprocessed the 5' RACE reads via MiXCR and lists one record per CDR3 protein. Among under 45,000 distinct CDR3 sequences listed, 6% to 8.5% were seen once. The sequencing here drew on whole blood, taken at baseline. The receptors come from an adult who was a healthcare worker with PCR-confirmed SARS-CoV-2 infection or an uninfected control (not recorded which).

This clonotype was counted only a few times. This chain uses TRBV20-1 with TRBJ2-3, with 15 nucleotides matching TRBD2. V shed 0 bases and J 5 bases; nucleotides not matched to a gene: 9. The CDR3 totals 18 residues. The germline CDR1 and CDR2 sequences are DFQATT and SNEGSKA (reference sequence). The CDR3 DNA reads TGCAGTGCTAGAGATAGGGGACTAGCGGGAGGTCGGAGAGATACGCAGTATTTT. It encodes CSARDRGLAGGRRDTQYF.

This clonotype was found a few times. The chain carries TRBV20-1 and TRBJ2-1; TRBD2 aligns across 12 bases. Trimming at V came to 4 bases and at J to 9 bases, leaving 28 bases not matched to a gene. Germline CDR1 DFQATT, CDR2 SNEGSKA (reference sequence). The CDR3 has 21 amino acids. The CDR3 is CSANKIAGLAGGRVQWSEQFF. The DNA of the CDR3 is TGCAGTGCTAATAAAATCGCGGGACTAGCGGGCGGGCGGGTGCAATGGAGTGAGCAGTTCTTC.

A remark on this clonotype: The CDR3 ends on some other residue instead of the conserved phenylalanine or tryptophan, so this is likely a read error. The chain carries TRBV6-1 and TRBJ2-3; TRBD1 agrees at 10 bases. V dropped 6 bases and J dropped 6; count of bases not matched to a gene: 6. Germline-derived CDR1 and CDR2 are MNHNS and SASEGT. The CDR3 contains 14 residues. This chain's CDR3 is CASRTGTGEDTQYS. In DNA form, the CDR3 reads TGTGCCAGCAGAACCGGGACAGGGGAGGATACGCAGTATTCT.

The J gene is TRBJ2-3, the V gene TRBV20-1; TRBD1 matches at 7 bases. Trimming removed 6 bases from V and 2 bases from J; junction bases left unmatched: 5. Germline-derived CDR1 and CDR2 are DFQATT and SNEGSKA (reference sequence). The CDR3 totals 13 residues. CDR3 amino acids: CSATGTATDTQYF. The CDR3 DNA reads TGCAGTGCAACCGGGACAGCCACAGATACGCAGTATTTT.

This clonotype was counted between two and nine times. The J gene is TRBJ2-1, the V gene TRBV4-2; 12 bases are shared with TRBD2. Losses at the gene ends were 4 bases for V and 8 bases for J; bases not matched to a gene: 6. CDR3 length: 15 residues. Germline values: CDR1 LGHNA, CDR2 YNFKEQ. The CDR3 sequence is CASSPTTSGSDEQFF. In DNA form, the CDR3 reads TGTGCCAGCAGCCCAACGACTAGCGGGAGCGATGAGCAGTTCTTC.

This rearrangement joins TRBV19 to TRBJ1-5; D is unresolved. CDR3 length: 13 amino acids. Trimming removed 5 bases from V and 6 bases from J, with 11 bases in between. Germline V gene data show CDR1 as LNHDA and CDR2 as SQIVND (reference sequence). The CDR3 loop is CASSLALSQPQHF. The CDR3 DNA is TGTGCCAGTAGTTTGGCACTCAGTCAGCCCCAGCATTTT.

This clonotype came up many times. This chain links TRBV7-8 with TRBJ1-1; D perhaps matches TRBD1 (6 bases). Trimming left V 0 bases short and J 11 bases short, with 22 bases between. The CDR3 length is 16 residues. Germline CDR1 is SGHVS and CDR2 is FQNEAQ. CDR3 DNA: TGTGCCAGCAGCTTAGCGTGGGACTCGGGAACAGGGTTCGCTTTCTTT. Translating it yields CASSLAWDSGTGFAFF.

The J gene is TRBJ1-2, the V gene TRBV13; D uncertain. The CDR3 has 13 amino acids. Deletions cut 5 bases from V and 2 bases from J, with 9 bases between. The germline V gene encodes CDR1 PRHDT and CDR2 FYEKMQ (reference sequence). For the CDR3, the DNA is TGTGCCAGCAGCCCAAGTCTAAACTATGGCTACACCTTC. Translation gives CASSPSLNYGYTF.

This clonotype was counted only a few times. V is TRBV2 and J is TRBJ2-7; D is unresolved. CDR1 and CDR2 (germline): SNHLY, FYNNEI. Between the trimmed V and J ends, which lost 8 bases and 2 bases, there was a span of 10 bases. The CDR3 sequence is 12 residues long. CDR3 in DNA: TGTGCCAGCGGGGTCGATACCTACGAGCAGTACTTC. Its translation is CASGVDTYEQYF.

This clonotype was observed many times. The rearrangement joins TRBV29-1 to TRBJ2-3; D unresolved. The germline CDR1 and CDR2 sequences are SQVTM and ANQGSEA. Trimming stripped 3 bases from V and 4 bases from J, with 14 bases between. The CDR3 consists of 14 residues. The CDR3 loop is CSVEKESYSDTQYF. As DNA, the CDR3 is TGCAGCGTTGAGAAGGAGTCGTACTCAGATACGCAGTATTTT.

This clonotype was counted many times. This chain joins TRBV6-1 and TRBJ2-1; 7 nucleotides line up with TRBD1. Per germline, CDR1 MNHNS and CDR2 SASEGT. V was pared by 7 bases and J by 4 bases, with 10 bases of the junction left unmatched. The CDR3 runs to 15 residues. CDR3 in amino acids: CASIWTGEVYNEQFF. The CDR3 DNA reads as TGTGCCAGCATCTGGACAGGTGAGGTTTACAATGAGCAGTTCTTC.